This T cell receptor (beta chain) was retrieved from a study of OX40 agonist ivuxolimab in advanced cancers. Study summary: It was ivuxolimab, an agonistic anti-OX40 (CD134) antibody, that patients were treated with. People who had prior anti-PD-1, anti-PD-L1 or anti-CTLA-4 therapy could take part, and 35% to 50% had some. Patients in the trial were receiving intravenous ivuxolimab every 2 weeks, at doses of 0.01 to 10 mg/kg.

The CDR3 is made up of 12 amino acids. Germline V gene lookup returns CDR1 SGHRS and CDR2 YFSETQ. V was trimmed by 7 bases and J by 5 bases, leaving 12 bases between them. Repertoires were generated with immunoSEQ multiplex PCR, while TCRdb's copy carries only in-frame clones and drops some. The sample yields about 66,000 clones, roughly 87% seen once. The gene calls are TRBV5-1 and TRBJ2-5; possible D gene TRBD1, 6 bases. Sequenced here: CD4+ or CD8+ T cells sorted from blood, sampled in a trial of the OX40 agonist ivuxolimab. The sequence derives from an adult with an advanced solid tumor such as melanoma, head and neck, liver or kidney cancer. CDR3: CASRLQGETQYF. The CDR3 DNA follows: TGCGCCAGCCGACTGCAGGGGGAGACCCAGTACTTC.